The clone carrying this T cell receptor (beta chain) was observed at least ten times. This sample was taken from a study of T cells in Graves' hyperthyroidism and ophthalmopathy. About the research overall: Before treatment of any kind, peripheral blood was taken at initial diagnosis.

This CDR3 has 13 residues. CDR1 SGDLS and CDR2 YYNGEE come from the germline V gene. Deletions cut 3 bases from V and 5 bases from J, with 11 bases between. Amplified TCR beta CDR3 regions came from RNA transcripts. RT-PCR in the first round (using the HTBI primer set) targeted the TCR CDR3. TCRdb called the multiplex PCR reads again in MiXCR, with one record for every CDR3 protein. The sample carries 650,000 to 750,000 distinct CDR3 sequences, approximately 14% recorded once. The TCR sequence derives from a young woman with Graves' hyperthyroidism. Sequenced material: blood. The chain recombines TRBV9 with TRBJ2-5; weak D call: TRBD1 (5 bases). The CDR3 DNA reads TGTGCCAGCAGCGCCAGGGTAGGGGAGACCCAGTACTTC. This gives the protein CASSARVGETQYF.